The next 13 T cell receptor beta chains were all read from a single sample in a study of cytomegalovirus exposure and HLA in healthy donors. It was with 60 Vbeta and 13 Jbeta primers that the PCR ran. The method was immunoSEQ multiplex PCR; TCRdb's version includes in-frame clones alone and lacks a portion of them. The repertoire holds about 150,000 clones, approximately 71% seen once, with less than 11% in the top ten. The sample was PBMCs. The receptors were gathered from a man aged 25 to 40 in good health and CMV-seropositive.

There are a few counts of this clone. This rearrangement joins TRBV2 to TRBJ2-2, with 9 bases identical to TRBD1. The junction had 16 bases not matched to a gene; V was cut back by 2 bases and J by 0 bases. Per germline, CDR1 SNHLY and CDR2 FYNNEI. This CDR3 contains 21 residues. The CDR3: CASSEPRTGQGSATNTGELFF. The CDR3 DNA sequence: TGTGCCAGCAGTGAACCAAGAACGGGACAGGGATCGGCTACGAACACCGGGGAGCTGTTTTTT.

This clone was counted only a few times. V usage is TRBV7-3 and J usage is TRBJ1-1, with TRBD1 as a possible D gene (6 bases). V was trimmed by 4 bases and J by 1 base, leaving 7 bases between them. This CDR3 contains 13 residues. Germline-derived CDR1 and CDR2 are SGHTA and FQGTGA. The CDR3: CASSSQGNTEAFF. The CDR3 DNA is TGTGCCAGCAGCTCACAGGGGAACACTGAAGCTTTCTTT.

Details on this clone: In the same sample, other DNA sequences code for this CDR3. The V gene is TRBV9, the J gene TRBJ2-7, with TRBD2 matching over 10 bases. V shed 0 bases and J 2 bases; nucleotides not matched to a gene: 2. The CDR3 covers 15 residues. Germline V lookup: CDR1 SGDLS, CDR2 YYNGEE. The DNA of the CDR3 is TGTGCCAGCAGCGTAGGGACTAGCGGAACCTACGAGCAGTACTTC. This translates into CASSVGTSGTYEQYF.

The count of this clone is one. The rearrangement joins TRBV2 to TRBJ1-6, with D possibly TRBD1 on 5 matching bases. Trimming stripped 0 bases from V and 10 bases from J, with 13 bases between. This CDR3 spans 15 amino acids. The germline V gene has CDR1 SNHLY and CDR2 FYNNEI. CDR3 loop: CASSEARETVSPLHF. Here the CDR3 DNA reads TGTGCCAGCAGTGAAGCGCGCGAGACAGTCTCACCCCTCCACTTT.

The rearrangement links TRBV6-5 to TRBJ2-5; weak D call: TRBD1 (5 bases). The ends were cut back, 0 bases at V and 5 bases at J, with 13 bases in the middle. Germline assignment: CDR1 MNHEY and CDR2 SVGAGI. The CDR3 is 15 residues long. The CDR3 coding sequence is TGTGCCAGCAGTTACTCGACGGCCGCAGGGGAGACCCAGTACTTC. As protein: CASSYSTAAGETQYF.

The chain combines TRBV5-8 with TRBJ1-1, with D unclear. Germline V gene lookup returns CDR1 SGHTS and CDR2 YDEGEE. The CDR3 consists of 18 residues. The V and J ends lost 3 bases and 1 base respectively, with 22 bases between them. CDR3 sequence: CASSWGIGSGRGNTEAFF. The CDR3, as DNA: TGTGCCAGCAGCTGGGGAATCGGGTCGGGGAGAGGGAACACTGAAGCTTTCTTT.

V usage is TRBV5-4 and J usage is TRBJ2-3, with no clear D. The germline gives CDR1 SGHNT, CDR2 YYREEE (reference sequence). The CDR3 is made up of 12 amino acids. The V and J ends lost 1 base and 4 bases respectively, with 4 bases between them. The CDR3 here is CASSLISDTQYF. The CDR3 DNA reads as TGTGCCAGCAGCTTGATATCAGATACGCAGTATTTT.

The V and J genes are TRBV29-1 and TRBJ2-3; D may be TRBD2 (5 bases). V lost 4 bases and J lost 2, with 10 bases in between. Per germline, CDR1 SQVTM and CDR2 ANQGSEA. The CDR3 contains 13 residues. The CDR3 loop is CSVGGHLTDTQYF. CDR3 DNA sequence: TGCAGCGTTGGCGGGCACCTCACAGATACGCAGTATTTT.

The J gene is TRBJ1-1, the V gene TRBV28, with D maybe TRBD1 (5 bases). The germline V gene has CDR1 MDHEN and CDR2 SYDVKM. The CDR3 has 15 residues. V dropped 0 bases and J dropped 4 bases, with 12 bases sitting between them. CDR3 DNA: TGTGCCAGCAGTTTATGGCAGGGCTCAGGCACTGAAGCTTTCTTT. Translation gives CASSLWQGSGTEAFF.

The CDR3 DNA sequence: TGTGCCAGCAGTTCTCAGGGGGTTGGGGAAAAACTGTTTTTT. This encodes CASSSQGVGEKLFF. J is TRBJ1-4 and V is TRBV6-6; 7 nucleotides align to TRBD1. Germline CDR1 and CDR2: MNHNY and SVGAGI (reference sequence). The J segment lost 8 bases and the V segment lost 4 bases, leaving 7 bases of the junction unmatched. The CDR3 covers 14 residues.

The chain combines TRBV5-6 with TRBJ1-1; 8 bases are a match to TRBD1. The CDR3 loop spans 16 amino acids. V was clipped by 4 bases and J by 2 bases; unmatched bases: 10. Germline V gene lookup returns CDR1 SGHDT and CDR2 YYEEEE. CDR3 sequence: CASSLRGTGYNTEAFF. The CDR3 nucleotides read TGTGCCAGCAGCCTTCGCGGGACAGGCTATAACACTGAAGCTTTCTTT.

This clone appeared a single time. This chain connects TRBV6-5 to TRBJ2-7; D is uncertain. V was shortened by 5 bases and J by 6 bases, with 11 bases between the two germline ends. The CDR3 is 12 residues long. Per the germline V gene, CDR1 is MNHEY and CDR2 is SVGAGI. CDR3 protein: CASSRSTGEQYF. The CDR3 coding sequence is TGTGCCAGCAGTCGAAGCACGGGCGAGCAGTACTTC.

This chain connects TRBV6-1 to TRBJ2-7; D gene ambiguous. Trimming stripped 8 bases from V and 0 bases from J, with 11 bases between. Germline V gene lookup returns CDR1 MNHNS and CDR2 SASEGT. This CDR3 has 13 residues. The CDR3 is CASSQAPSYEQYF. As DNA, the CDR3 is TGTGCCAGCTCCCAGGCGCCCTCCTACGAGCAGTACTTC.